Given below is one T cell receptor (beta chain) in context. This entry comes from a study of control samples from healthy donors and cancer patients. Per the germline V gene, CDR1 is SGDLS and CDR2 is YYNGEE. Unmatched junction bases numbered 7, after V lost 3 bases and J lost 5 bases. This CDR3 region has 15 residues. The protocol was immunoSEQ multiplex PCR, while the TCRdb copy is restricted to in-frame clones and leaves out a portion. The data show 74,000 or so clones, with approximately 91% seen just once and approximately 7% held by the top ten. This clonotype was obtained from a man over 45 in good health. V gene TRBV9 combines with J gene TRBJ1-4; 7 nucleotides agree with TRBD1. Sequenced: blood. The CDR3 DNA is TGTGCCAGCAGCGCCTCCGGGACAGTCAATGAAAAACTGTTTTTT. This gives the protein CASSASGTVNEKLFF.